This is a list of T cell receptor beta chains from one sample in a study of blood T cell repertoires in COVID-19. TCRdb keeps only in-frame clones here, not all; method: immunoSEQ multiplex PCR. The sample holds around 180,000 clones, about 88% seen once. The sequencing sample was made of PBMCs or T cells enriched from blood (not recorded which). The receptors were sampled from a woman aged 40-49 years with acute COVID-19. Each CDR3 is given with its conserved first and last residue. A D gene is named only where the DNA matches it firmly. Clone size is not always given. Where it is, it says once, few, many or a class for expanded clones.

CASSLQGTGELFF | TGTGCCAGCAGCCTACAGGGGACCGGGGAGCTGTTTTTT | TRBJ2-2 | . | TRBV7-3 | TRBD1
CASIQVDSGANVLTF | TGTGCCAGTATACAGGTTGACTCTGGGGCCAACGTCCTGACTTTC | TRBJ2-6 | . | TRBV7-2 | .
CASSTHHPGLAGEQETQYF | TGTGCCAGTAGTACCCACCATCCCGGACTAGCGGGGGAGCAAGAGACCCAGTACTTC | TRBJ2-5 | . | TRBV19 | TRBD2
CASGQPNTEAFF | TGTGCCAGCGGACAACCGAACACTGAAGCTTTCTTT | TRBJ1-1 | . | TRBV6-5 | .
CASSLDDGEVQFF | TGTGCCAGCAGCTTGGATGACGGGGAGGTGCAGTTCTTC | TRBJ2-1 | . | TRBV5-5 | .
CASSLRTGTSGEETQYF | TGTGCCAGCAGCCTCAGAACCGGGACTAGCGGGGAAGAGACCCAGTACTTC | TRBJ2-5 | . | TRBV3-1/TRBV3-2 | TRBD2
CASSSPGTGGNTGELFF | TGTGCCAGCAGTTCTCCTGGAACAGGGGGCAACACCGGGGAGCTGTTTTTT | TRBJ2-2 | . | TRBV27 | TRBD1
CASTSGTGRKLFF | TGTGCCAGCACATCGGGGACAGGACGAAAACTGTTTTTT | TRBJ1-4 | . | TRBV6-5 | TRBD1
CASSGRQIPYGYTF | TGTGCCAGCAGCGGACGACAGATCCCCTATGGCTACACCTTC | TRBJ1-2 | . | TRBV9 | .
CASSFIPPGQGGNEQFF | TGTGCCAGCAGTTTCATACCACCCGGACAGGGAGGCAATGAGCAGTTCTTC | TRBJ2-1 | . | TRBV27 | TRBD1
CASRGTSGKNIQYF | TGTGCCAGCAGGGGGACTAGCGGAAAAAACATTCAGTACTTC | TRBJ2-4 | . | TRBV2 | TRBD2
CASSLVSGGRQPQHF | TGTGCCAGCAGCTTAGTTTCGGGAGGGAGGCAGCCCCAGCATTTT | TRBJ1-5 | . | TRBV7-8 | .
CAWRGGQGADTGELFF | TGTGCCTGGAGGGGGGGACAGGGTGCGGACACCGGGGAGCTGTTTTTT | TRBJ2-2 | . | TRBV30 | TRBD1
CASSPGTEGKLFF | TGTGCCAGCAGCCCCGGGACAGAGGGAAAACTGTTTTTT | TRBJ1-4 | . | TRBV9 | TRBD1
CASSLRGGTGELFF | TGTGCCAGCAGCTTGAGAGGGGGCACCGGGGAGCTGTTTTTT | TRBJ2-2 | few | TRBV7-9 | .
CASSQVFSGTGELFF | TGTGCCAGCAGCCAAGTATTTAGCGGGACCGGGGAGCTGTTTTTT | TRBJ2-2 | . | TRBV3-1/TRBV3-2 | TRBD2
CASSPPGRQPNEKLFF | TGTGCCAGCAGCCCGCCCGGGAGACAGCCTAATGAAAAACTGTTTTTT | TRBJ1-4 | . | TRBV2 | .
CASSVQGRINEKLFF | TGTGCCAGCAGTGTGCAGGGCCGGATTAATGAAAAACTGTTTTTT | TRBJ1-4 | . | TRBV2 | .
CASSLGPDSYEQYF | TGTGCCAGCAGCTTAGGTCCGGACAGCTACGAGCAGTACTTC | TRBJ2-7 | . | TRBV7-9 | .
CASSPYTLDGQYF | TGTGCCAGCAGCCCTTATACCCTAGACGGGCAGTACTTC | TRBJ2-7 | . | TRBV14 | .
CASSQEGAIGSPLHF | TGTGCCAGCAGCCAGGAGGGGGCGATCGGGTCACCCCTCCACTTT | TRBJ1-6 | . | TRBV7-9 | TRBD1
CTSSHHRQGTTYEQYF | TGCACCAGCAGCCATCACCGACAGGGGACAACCTACGAGCAGTACTTC | TRBJ2-7 | . | TRBV1 | .
CASSYISSGGSPLHF | TGTGCCAGCAGTTACATTTCCTCCGGCGGTTCACCCCTCCACTTT | TRBJ1-6 | . | TRBV6-5 | .
CASSLSVVAEIVGDNPLHF | TGTGCCAGCAGTTTATCGGTCGTGGCCGAAATCGTCGGGGATAACCCCCTCCACTTT | TRBJ1-6 | . | TRBV28 | .
CASSQDVLVRLAGGRNEQFF | TGTGCCAGCAGCCAAGATGTGCTAGTTCGGCTAGCGGGAGGGAGGAATGAGCAGTTCTTC | TRBJ2-1 | . | TRBV3-1/TRBV3-2 | TRBD2
CASSQDRDRNEKLFF | TGCGCCAGCAGCCAAGATCGGGACAGAAATGAAAAACTGTTTTTT | TRBJ1-4 | . | TRBV4-1 | TRBD1
CASSRTSGKAKNIQYF | TGTGCCAGCAGCCGGACTAGCGGGAAGGCCAAAAACATTCAGTACTTC | TRBJ2-4 | . | TRBV6-2/TRBV6-3 | TRBD2
CASSLGAGTGGLETQYF | TGTGCCAGCAGCTTAGGGGCCGGGACAGGGGGCTTGGAGACCCAGTACTTC | TRBJ2-5 | . | TRBV11-2 | TRBD1
CASSQGGGTYEQYF | TGCGCCAGCAGCCAAGGCGGGGGGACCTACGAGCAGTACTTC | TRBJ2-7 | few | TRBV4-1 | TRBD2
CASGDRGLDEKLFF | TGTGCCAGCGGGGACAGGGGGCTGGATGAAAAACTGTTTTTT | TRBJ1-4 | . | TRBV7-9 | TRBD1
CASSDSGGGREQYF | TGTGCCAGCAGCGACTCCGGGGGGGGTCGGGAGCAGTACTTC | TRBJ2-7 | . | TRBV2 | TRBD2
CASSLGAGSRTDTQYF | TGTGCCAGCAGCTTGGGTGCGGGGTCGAGAACAGATACGCAGTATTTT | TRBJ2-3 | . | TRBV5-6 | .
CASSLDNRDSKNYGYTF | TGTGCCAGCAGCTTAGATAACCGGGACAGTAAAAACTATGGCTACACCTTC | TRBJ1-2 | . | TRBV7-8 | TRBD1
CASSLTSSTGELFF | TGTGCCAGCAGTTTGACTAGTAGCACCGGGGAGCTGTTTTTT | TRBJ2-2 | . | TRBV6-2/TRBV6-3 | .
CASSERPDVLNYGYTF | TGTGCCAGCAGTGAGCGGCCTGACGTCCTCAACTATGGCTACACCTTC | TRBJ1-2 | . | TRBV6-1 | .
CAWSRTANSPLHF | TGTGCCTGGAGCCGGACAGCTAATTCACCCCTCCACTTT | TRBJ1-6 | . | TRBV30 | .
CSVEFITSGGGTDTQYF | TGCAGCGTTGAATTTATAACTAGCGGGGGTGGCACAGATACGCAGTATTTT | TRBJ2-3 | once | TRBV29-1 | TRBD2
CASRPTTGFNYGYTF | TGTGCCAGCAGACCTACGACAGGTTTTAACTATGGCTACACCTTC | TRBJ1-2 | . | TRBV2 | .
CASSQEFWGGSHEKLFF | TGTGCCAGCAGCCAAGAATTCTGGGGAGGGAGCCATGAAAAACTGTTTTTT | TRBJ1-4 | . | TRBV14 | .
CASSLRFATNEKLFF | TGTGCCAGCAGCTTGAGGTTTGCAACTAATGAAAAACTGTTTTTT | TRBJ1-4 | . | TRBV11-2 | .
CASSQSSGGEETQYF | TGTGCCAGCAGCCAAAGTAGTGGGGGGGAAGAGACCCAGTACTTC | TRBJ2-5 | . | TRBV28 | TRBD2
CASSRGRSLSNYGYTF | TGTGCCAGCAGCCGGGGAAGGTCCCTGTCCAACTATGGCTACACCTTC | TRBJ1-2 | . | TRBV11-3 | .
CASSLIGTSGQYF | TGTGCCAGCAGCTTGATAGGGACTAGCGGGCAGTATTTT | TRBJ2-3 | . | TRBV5-6 | TRBD2
CASRMGTAYNEQFF | TGTGCCAGCAGAATGGGGACAGCGTACAATGAGCAGTTCTTC | TRBJ2-1 | . | TRBV6-5 | TRBD1
CASSLGWRGDTDTQYF | TGTGCCAGCAGCTTGGGCTGGCGGGGGGATACAGATACGCAGTATTTT | TRBJ2-3 | . | TRBV5-4 | TRBD2
CASSSGGGNQPQHF | TGTGCCAGCAGCTCGGGAGGAGGCAATCAGCCCCAGCATTTT | TRBJ1-5 | . | TRBV9 | .
CASSQGYGETDTQYF | TGTGCCAGCAGCCAAGGGTACGGGGAGACAGATACGCAGTATTTT | TRBJ2-3 | . | TRBV3-1/TRBV3-2 | .
CASSTTRPQHF | TGTGCCAGCAGTACCACTCGACCCCAGCATTTT | TRBJ1-5 | . | TRBV28 | .
CASTSGSPQETQYF | TGTGCCAGCACCTCGGGGTCGCCCCAAGAGACCCAGTACTTC | TRBJ2-5 | . | TRBV3-1/TRBV3-2 | .